The following is a T cell receptor (beta chain) sequence with its context. This entry comes from a study of blood T cell repertoires in COVID-19. Study-level information: COVID-19 samples collected from the United States, Italy and Spain covered acute and convalescent phases. Sample material is recorded as cDNA or gDNA derived from T cells, B-cell-depleted T cells, or PBMCs.

Under the authors' procedure: How many nucleated cells were present was estimated from reference gene primer amplification. Assay used: immunoSEQ multiplex PCR; TCRdb lists only in-frame clones, some missing. V, J and clone size were drawn from that table, and D and trimming were deduced from the DNA. This table has roughly 95,000 clones, about 89% appearing once. The germline V gene has CDR1 SEHNR and CDR2 FQNEAQ (reference sequence). The CDR3 runs to 13 residues. The V end was cut by 2 bases, the J end by 5 bases, with 9 bases between. This chain links TRBV7-9 with TRBJ2-5; D gene unclear. The source of this sequence is a woman aged 45-65 years in a cohort sampled during active COVID-19. Specimen: peripheral blood. As DNA, the CDR3 is TGTGCCAGCAGCTTACCCTTCGGTGAGACCCAGTACTTC. Translated, it gives CASSLPFGETQYF.